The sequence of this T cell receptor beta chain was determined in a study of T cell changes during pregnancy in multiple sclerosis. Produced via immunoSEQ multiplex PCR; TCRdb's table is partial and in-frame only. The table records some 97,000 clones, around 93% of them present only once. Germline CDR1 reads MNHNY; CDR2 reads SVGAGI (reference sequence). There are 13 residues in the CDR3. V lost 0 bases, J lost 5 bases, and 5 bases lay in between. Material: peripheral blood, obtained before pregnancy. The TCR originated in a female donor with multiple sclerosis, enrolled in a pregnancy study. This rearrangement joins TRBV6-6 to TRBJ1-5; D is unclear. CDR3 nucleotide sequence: TGTGCCAGCAGTTACTCCCCCGATCAGCCCCAGCATTTT. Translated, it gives CASSYSPDQPQHF.